Presented here are 23 T cell receptor beta chains from one specimen sequenced in a study of blood T cells in healthy people across ages. It was with a sample-barcoded 5' primer and a J-beta primer mix that a second PCR of about 6 to 12 cycles was run. TCRdb re-called the 5' RACE reads with MiXCR, one entry per CDR3 protein. This sample has hundreds of thousands of distinct CDR3 sequences; under 30% occur once, and the top ten carry roughly 10%. This sample also appeared in a second study, on T cells of mothers and their children.

Sequencing input: blood. Every receptor here comes from a boy aged 10-17 years in good health.

This chain connects TRBV5-5 to TRBJ2-4, with no clear D. CDR3 length: 14 amino acids. Germline V gene data show CDR1 as SGHKS and CDR2 as YYEKEE (reference sequence). Trimming took 3 bases from V and 3 from J, leaving 10 bases between them. Here the CDR3 reads CASSSQPDKNIQYF. The CDR3 DNA is TGTGCCAGCAGCTCCCAGCCGGACAAAAACATTCAGTACTTC.

V and J are TRBV7-3 and TRBJ2-1; unclear D gene. The CDR3 is 14 residues long. From germline, CDR1 is SGHTA and CDR2 FQGTGA. Trimming stripped 1 base from V and 9 bases from J, with 13 bases between. The CDR3 here is CASSLSPGVAEQFF. As DNA, the CDR3 is TGTGCCAGCAGCTTAAGCCCGGGTGTGGCTGAGCAGTTCTTC.

A few counts support this clonotype. The V and J genes are TRBV5-5 and TRBJ2-5; TRBD2 is a possible D gene (5 bases). V was trimmed by 2 bases and J by 2 bases, leaving 16 bases between them. The CDR3 is made up of 16 amino acids. Germline V CDR1 and CDR2: SGHKS, YYEKEE (reference sequence). CDR3 amino acids: CASSFIPGIVQETQYF. The CDR3 DNA is TGTGCCAGCAGCTTCATCCCGGGGATAGTGCAAGAGACCCAGTACTTC.

There are a few counts of this clonotype. The rearrangement uses TRBV20-1 and TRBJ2-2, with TRBD1 identical over 8 bases. The V gene end was trimmed by 4 bases and the J gene end by 6 bases; junction bases not matched to a gene: 4. The germline V gene encodes CDR1 DFQATT and CDR2 SNEGSKA (reference sequence). This CDR3 comprises 13 residues. The CDR3: CSATRQGPGELFF. The CDR3 DNA follows: TGCAGTGCTACCCGACAGGGGCCCGGGGAGCTGTTTTTT.

This clonotype was seen a handful of times. The rearrangement uses TRBV3-1 and TRBJ1-1; no clear D gene. The ends were cut back, 2 bases at V and 6 bases at J, with 13 bases in the middle. This CDR3 contains 14 residues. Germline V gene lookup returns CDR1 LGHDT and CDR2 YNNKEL (reference sequence). The CDR3 is CASSQLLGMAEAFF. CDR3 in DNA: TGTGCCAGCAGCCAACTTCTGGGAATGGCTGAAGCTTTCTTT.

This chain joins TRBV20-1 and TRBJ1-2, with D perhaps TRBD1 (5 bases). V was trimmed by 6 bases and J by 4 bases, leaving 15 bases between them. This CDR3 has 13 residues. CDR1 and CDR2 from the germline V gene are DFQATT and SNEGSKA (reference sequence). CDR3 sequence reads: CSAPSGTVYGYTF. DNA for the CDR3: TGCAGTGCACCATCCGGGACTGTCTATGGCTACACCTTC.

The V call is TRBV30, the J call TRBJ1-6; D uncertain. The CDR3 contains 15 residues. In germline, CDR1 is GTSNPN, CDR2 SVGIG (reference sequence). Trimming took off 1 base at V and 9 bases at J, with 16 bases between the two ends. CDR3 residues: CAWSAEEGGSSPLHF. The CDR3 bases are TGTGCCTGGAGTGCCGAAGAGGGTGGAAGTTCACCCCTCCACTTT.

The chain uses TRBV19 and TRBJ2-5, with D possibly being TRBD1 or TRBD2 (5 bases each). There are 15 residues in the CDR3. V lost 5 bases and J lost 9, with 22 bases in between. Germline-derived CDR1 and CDR2 are LNHDA and SQIVND (reference sequence). The CDR3 nucleotides are TGTGCCAGTAGTCCGCGTTTGACGGGGCCCGGGGCCCAGTACTTC. This sequence encodes CASSPRLTGPGAQYF.

This chain joins TRBV2 and TRBJ2-7; D is undetermined. This CDR3 is built from 12 residues. V was shortened by 7 bases and J by 2 bases, with 9 bases between the two germline ends. CDR1 is SNHLY, CDR2 FYNNEI, per germline. The chain's CDR3 is CASNSLTYEQYF. The CDR3 DNA reads as TGTGCCAGCAACTCCTTGACCTACGAGCAGTACTTC.

V usage is TRBV28 and J usage is TRBJ1-2; possible D gene TRBD1, 6 bases. Germline CDR1 is MDHEN and CDR2 is SYDVKM. CDR3 length equals 15 residues. V gave up 3 bases and J gave up 6 bases, with 17 bases separating them. In DNA, the CDR3 is TGTGCCAGCAGTTTTCAGGGGAACATACTCGATGGCTACACCTTC. It specifies CASSFQGNILDGYTF.

The chain is built from TRBV7-9 and TRBJ2-4, with D unclear. Germline CDR1 SEHNR, CDR2 FQNEAQ (reference sequence). The CDR3 runs to 16 residues. The V gene lost 3 bases and the J gene lost 2 bases, with 14 bases spanning the gap. The DNA of the CDR3 is TGTGCCAGCAGCTTGACCAGATATGACACCAAAAACATTCAGTACTTC. Its translation is CASSLTRYDTKNIQYF.

This rearrangement joins TRBV28 to TRBJ2-3, with a possible D match to TRBD2 (7 bases). Germline V lookup: CDR1 MDHEN, CDR2 SYDVKM. The CDR3 covers 19 residues. V shed 1 base and J shed 0 bases, with 20 bases lying between them. The CDR3 loop reads CASSLLWRGRVSSTDTQYF. DNA of the CDR3: TGTGCCAGCAGTTTATTATGGCGGGGGCGTGTCTCTAGCACAGATACGCAGTATTTT.

The table lists this clonotype with a few counts. This chain uses TRBV20-1 with TRBJ2-7; D may correspond to TRBD1 or TRBD2 (5 bases each). Judging by the DNA end, TRBJ2-5 fits better; the J call may be wrong. The CDR3 covers 13 residues. CDR1 and CDR2 from the germline V gene are DFQATT and SNEGSKA (reference sequence). The CDR3 DNA reads TGCAGTGCTAAGTTCGGGACGGAAGAGACCCAGTACTTC. As protein: CSAKFGTEETQYF.

This clonotype was observed at least ten times. The CDR3: CASSLLAGNEQFF. Here the CDR3 DNA reads TGTGCCAGCAGCCTACTAGCGGGCAATGAGCAGTTCTTC. The rearrangement links TRBV7-2 to TRBJ2-1; 9 bases are shared with TRBD2. The trim removed 5 bases at V and 6 bases at J, leaving 2 bases unmatched. Germline-derived CDR1 and CDR2 are SGHTA and FQGNSA. The CDR3 is made up of 13 amino acids.

This clonotype showed up just once. V usage is TRBV12-3 or TRBV12-4 and J usage is TRBJ2-3; D is unresolved. The CDR3 totals 16 residues. Trimming took off 1 base at V and 5 bases at J, with 16 bases between the two ends. In DNA form, the CDR3 reads TGTGCCAGCAGTTTAGGTGGCCCTAAAAAGGTAGATACGCAGTATTTT. Translating gives CASSLGGPKKVDTQYF.

The chain recombines TRBV5-6 with TRBJ2-5; D may match TRBD1 or TRBD2 (5 bases each). The CDR3 sequence is 15 residues long. Trimming shortened V by 4 bases and J by 2 bases, and 15 bases separated the two germline ends. Germline lookup yields CDR1 SGHDT and CDR2 YYEEEE. CDR3 DNA: TGTGCCAGCAGCACACCCGGGACGGTACAAGAGACCCAGTACTTC. Residues: CASSTPGTVQETQYF.

This clonotype was detected a few times. The junction and the germline gene differ at one end; a read error may be behind it. The V gene is TRBV20-1, the J gene TRBJ2-5, with D maybe TRBD2 (6 bases). Gene TRBJ2-7 matches the end of the DNA better, so the J call may be wrong. The CDR3 length is 13 residues. Germline V gives CDR1 DFQATT, CDR2 SNEGSKA (reference sequence). Here the CDR3 DNA reads TGCAGTGCTGGAGATCTGGAGGGATACGAGCAGTACTTC. This encodes CSAGDLEGYEQYF.

The chain carries TRBV28 and TRBJ2-1, with D possibly being TRBD1 (6 bases). The V end was cut by 5 bases, the J end by 5 bases, with 19 bases between. The CDR3 has 16 amino acids. Per germline, CDR1 MDHEN and CDR2 SYDVKM. The CDR3 region has the DNA TGTGCCAGCAGTCCCCAGGGGCTAGCAGTAGACAATGAGCAGTTCTTC. This translates into CASSPQGLAVDNEQFF.

This clonotype was detected a few times. The chain combines TRBV14 with TRBJ2-7; unclear D gene. Trimming removed 0 bases from V and 2 bases from J, with 11 bases in between. The CDR3 consists of 15 residues. Germline CDR1 and CDR2: SGHDN and FVKESK. CDR3 nucleotides: TGTGCCAGCAGCCAAGATGGGCAGTGGCCCTACGAGCAGTACTTC. Translated: CASSQDGQWPYEQYF.

The chain carries TRBV18 and TRBJ2-5; D unresolved. The DNA matches TRBJ2-7 better at its end, which makes the J call doubtful. The CDR3 is 15 residues long. The germline V gene encodes CDR1 KGHSH and CDR2 LQKENI. The CDR3 DNA sequence: TGTGCCAGCTCACCCTTAGGGCAGACTTCCTACGAGCAGTACTTC. Translated: CASSPLGQTSYEQYF.

The sample holds a few counts of this clonotype. The chain carries TRBV6-2 or TRBV6-3 and TRBJ2-5, with D possibly being TRBD2 (5 bases). Trimming removed 5 bases from V and 2 bases from J, with 12 bases in between. Germline CDR1 reads MNHEY; CDR2 reads SVGEGT. The CDR3 runs to 14 residues. CDR3: CASSAPGLQETQYF. In DNA, the CDR3 is TGTGCCAGCAGTGCCCCGGGATTACAAGAGACCCAGTACTTC.

This chain links TRBV28 with TRBJ2-7, with a tentative D call TRBD1 (5 bases). Per germline, CDR1 MDHEN and CDR2 SYDVKM. V was trimmed by 10 bases and J by 3 bases, leaving 7 bases between them. The CDR3 extends over 10 amino acids. This CDR3 is CANQGYEQYF. CDR3 bases: TGTGCCAACCAGGGCTACGAGCAGTACTTC.

This clonotype was seen only a few times. The DNA of the CDR3 is TGTGCCAGCAGTTACGGCAGGCTGAACACTGAAGCTTTCTTT. Translated, it gives CASSYGRLNTEAFF. The V call is TRBV6-5, the J call TRBJ1-1, with unresolved D. Germline values: CDR1 MNHEY, CDR2 SVGAGI. V lost 2 bases, J lost 0 bases, and 7 bases lay in between. CDR3 length: 14 amino acids.